A selection of T cell receptor beta chains follows, all from one sample in a study of blood T cells in healthy people across ages. In TCRdb, the 5' RACE reads were re-called with MiXCR into one record per CDR3 protein. The data contain about 900,000 distinct CDR3 sequences, 40% to 60% of them singletons. The sample comprised blood. The receptors were sampled from a man younger than 45 in good health. The CDR3 runs from the conserved cysteine through the conserved F or W. The order of the fields is V gene, D gene, J gene, clone size, CDR3 DNA, CDR3 protein. The D gene is left open where the match is weak. Some rows mark clone size as missing; the rest say once, few, many or name a class of expanded clone.

TRBV2	TRBD1	TRBJ2-6	few	TGTGCCAGGACAGGGTCCGGGGCCAACGTCCTGACTTTC	CARTGSGANVLTF
TRBV20-1	.	TRBJ1-2	few	TGCAGTGCCCCTCAAGGGTCCGGCTATGGCTACACCTTC	CSAPQGSGYGYTF
TRBV5-6	.	TRBJ2-5	.	TGTGCCAGCAGCGACGATTCGCGTAGGAGGGATGGGGAGACCCAGTACTTC	CASSDDSRRRDGETQYF
TRBV11-1	TRBD2	TRBJ2-7	.	TGTGCCAGCAGGATCCGGGACTATGTCTACGAGCAGTACTTC	CASRIRDYVYEQYF
TRBV11-3	TRBD1	TRBJ2-7	.	TGTGCCAGTAGCTTACCCGGGACAGGGGTCAATGAGCAGTACTTC	CASSLPGTGVNEQYF
TRBV11-2	TRBD2	TRBJ2-1	.	TGTGCCAGCAGCTTAGATCGAAGTAGCGGGGGGTTTTACAATGAGCAGTTCTTC	CASSLDRSSGGFYNEQFF
TRBV27	.	TRBJ1-2	few	TGTGCCAGCCCCCCCCGGGACTATGGCTACACCTTC	CASPPRDYGYTF
TRBV9	.	TRBJ2-7	.	TGTGCCGGCAGCGTAGAAGGTTTCGCCTACGAGCAGTACTTC	CAGSVEGFAYEQYF
TRBV2	.	TRBJ1-6	.	TGTGCCAGCAGGGTACAGGTGGAAGGATCACCCCTCCACTTT	CASRVQVEGSPLHF
TRBV6-5	.	TRBJ2-7	few	TGTGCCAGCAGTTACGCCGGGGGTGGGTACGAGCAGTACTTC	CASSYAGGGYEQYF
TRBV11-1	TRBD1	TRBJ1-2	once	TGTGCCAGCAGCCCGTGGACAGGTCTGCCCCATGGCTACACCTTC	CASSPWTGLPHGYTF
TRBV6-2/TRBV6-3	TRBD1	TRBJ2-7	.	TGTGCCAGCAGTTCTATTGACAGGGTCCTCTACGAGCAGTACTTC	CASSSIDRVLYEQYF
TRBV25-1	TRBD1	TRBJ1-5	.	TGTGCCGGCAGTGCAGGGGGAAGCAATCAGCCCCAGCATTTT	CAGSAGGSNQPQHF
TRBV4-3	.	TRBJ2-7	.	TGCGCCAGCAGTGTCGGGAGCACAGGGAATCCCTACGAGCAGTACTTC	CASSVGSTGNPYEQYF
TRBV7-2	.	TRBJ2-7	many	TGTGCCAGCAGTGACAGGTACGAGCAGTACTTC	CASSDRYEQYF
TRBV5-1	.	TRBJ1-2	.	TGCGCCAGCAGCGGGCTCCAGGGGAGTAGGAACTATGGCTACACCTTC	CASSGLQGSRNYGYTF
TRBV7-6	TRBD1	TRBJ2-1	.	TGTGCCAGCAGCTTACAGGGGGAGAGTGAGCAGTTCTTC	CASSLQGESEQFF
TRBV27	TRBD1	TRBJ2-1	few	TGTGCCAGCAAATTCGGACAGGGCCTCACCAATGAGCAGTTCTTC	CASKFGQGLTNEQFF
TRBV5-1	.	TRBJ1-1	few	TGCGCCAGCAGCTTACAGCACTCTTTCACTGAAGCTTTCTTT	CASSLQHSFTEAFF
TRBV28	TRBD1	TRBJ2-7	.	TGTGCCAGCAGGGCCGGGACAGCATATGCCTACGAGCAGTACTTC	CASRAGTAYAYEQYF
TRBV7-9	.	TRBJ1-4	.	TGTGCCAGCAGCTTCGCCCGGGGTAGTGAAAAACTGTTTTTT	CASSFARGSEKLFF
TRBV20-1	.	TRBJ2-1	few	TGCAGTGCTAGAACGGGACGGACGGTTGAGCAGTTCTTC	CSARTGRTVEQFF
TRBV20-1	.	TRBJ2-7	.	TGCAGTGCTGCTCGATTGGGGGGTGATCAGTACGAGCAGTACTTC	CSAARLGGDQYEQYF
TRBV6-5	TRBD1	TRBJ1-2	.	TGTGCCAGCAGTTCCGGACAGGGCCGGACTAACTATGGCTACACCTTC	CASSSGQGRTNYGYTF
TRBV24-1	.	TRBJ2-5	.	TGTGCCACCAGTGGCCGGGGGACCCAGTACTTC	CATSGRGTQYF
TRBV6-4	TRBD2	TRBJ2-3	many	TGTGCCAGCAGTGACTCTAGCGGGGGGTCCACAGATACGCAGTATTTT	CASSDSSGGSTDTQYF
TRBV5-1	.	TRBJ1-1	.	TGCGCCAGCAGATCGGAAGTGGACGCAATACAGAGAACTGAAGCTTTCTTT	CASRSEVDAIQRTEAFF
TRBV20-1	TRBD1	TRBJ2-1	.	TGCAGGCCAGAACAGGGGGCTTCCTACAATGAGCAGTTCTTC	CRPEQGASYNEQFF
TRBV9	TRBD1	TRBJ1-2	.	TGTGCCAGCAGCGCAGAGGGACAGGGCTATGGCTACACCTTC	CASSAEGQGYGYTF
TRBV5-1	TRBD1	TRBJ1-2	.	TGCGCCAGCAGCTTAACCGGGACAGGGGATGGCTATGGCTACACCTTC	CASSLTGTGDGYGYTF
TRBV7-9	TRBD1	TRBJ1-2	.	TGTGCCAGCAGACCGACCGGGACAGGGCCCGCAAACTATGGCTACACCTTC	CASRPTGTGPANYGYTF
TRBV28	.	TRBJ1-4	.	TGTGCCAGCAGCCTCGGACAGAAAAAGGAAAAACTGTTTTTT	CASSLGQKKEKLFF
TRBV15	.	TRBJ1-1	few	TGTGCCACCAGCAGAGTGGCCAGGGCGAACACTGAAGCTTTCTTT	CATSRVARANTEAFF
TRBV9	.	TRBJ2-3	.	TGTGCCAGCAGCCCGGCCCCCGGGACAGTGACGGGGGGTTATACGCAGTATTTT	CASSPAPGTVTGGYTQYF
TRBV27	.	TRBJ1-1	.	TGTGCCAGCGGCCGAGCGGGGCTAGGCACTGAAGTTTTCTTT	CASGRAGLGTEVFF
TRBV20-1	.	TRBJ1-2	.	TGCAGTGCTAGTGAAGGCAGGGTGAACTATGGCTACACCTTC	CSASEGRVNYGYTF
TRBV2	.	TRBJ1-1	once	TGTGCCACATACCGACAGTCCTGGAACACTGAAGCTTTCTTT	CATYRQSWNTEAFF
TRBV29-1	TRBD1	TRBJ2-3	.	TGCAGCGTTGAAAGGACAGGACAAGATACGCAGTATTTT	CSVERTGQDTQYF
TRBV28	TRBD1	TRBJ2-4	.	TGTGCCAGCAGTTTGTCAGGGGGCGCTACCAAAAACATTCAGTACTTC	CASSLSGGATKNIQYF
TRBV2	.	TRBJ2-1	few	TGTGCCAGCAGGATGACAGGAATAAGCAATGAGCAGTTCTTC	CASRMTGISNEQFF
TRBV5-6	.	TRBJ2-7	few	TGTGCCAGCAGCTTGATGGACCCGCCATCGTACGAGCAGTACTTC	CASSLMDPPSYEQYF
TRBV4-1	.	TRBJ1-5	few	TGCGCCAGCAGCCAAAGGATTCGGCAGCCCCAGCATTTT	CASSQRIRQPQHF